The T cell receptor beta chain under discussion was sequenced for a study of cytomegalovirus exposure and HLA in healthy donors. The PCR used 60 Vbeta and 13 Jbeta primers. Some clones are missing from TCRdb's copy, which holds only in-frame ones; the method was immunoSEQ multiplex PCR. Here the sample spans under 200,000 clones, roughly 85% being singletons. The CDR3 has 17 amino acids. CDR1 is MGHRA and CDR2 is YSYEKL in the germline V gene. J gave up 1 base and V 5 bases, and 12 bases lay outside the gene matches. The sample was PBMCs. The chain couples TRBV4-1 to TRBJ2-7, with TRBD1 matching over 9 bases. The TCR was taken from a woman aged 40 to 50 in good health and CMV-seronegative. For the CDR3, the DNA is TGCGCCAGCAGCGGAGGAATGACAGGGGGTAAATCCTACGAGCAGTACTTC. Translation: CASSGGMTGGKSYEQYF.